A single sample is the source of the 17 T cell receptor beta chains below, sequenced in a study of CD8 T cells in Susac syndrome. The RNA, roughly 0.5 to 1 ug, was put through reverse transcription using random hexamers. TCRdb independently ran MiXCR on the immunoSEQ multiplex PCR reads; one entry per CDR3 protein. The sample records around 170,000 distinct CDR3 sequences, around 96% being singletons. Sequenced sample: CD4+ T cells from PBMCs. The receptors originated from a human donor with Susac syndrome.

This rearrangement joins TRBV2 to TRBJ1-5, with D uncertain. CDR3 length equals 12 residues. Germline assignment: CDR1 SNHLY and CDR2 FYNNEI. Trimming took 6 bases from V and 5 from J, leaving 8 bases between them. The CDR3 DNA is TGTGCCAGCAGCTGGACGGATCAGCCCCAGCATTTT. Its protein is CASSWTDQPQHF.

The chain uses TRBV15 and TRBJ1-1; D gene ambiguous. The germline V gene has CDR1 LNHNV and CDR2 YYDKDF (reference sequence). The V end was cut by 0 bases, the J end by 7 bases, with 9 bases between. The CDR3 is 13 amino acids. In DNA form, the CDR3 reads TGTGCCACCAGCAGAGATCGAAGCAGTGAAGCTTTCTTT. This sequence encodes CATSRDRSSEAFF. Full variable domain (remainder filled in from reference TRBV15 and TRBJ1-1): DAMVIQNPRYQVTQFGKPVTLSCSQTLNHNVMYWYQQKSSQAPKLLFHYYDKDFNNEADTPDNFQSRRPNTSFCFLDIRSPGLGDTAMYLCATSRDRSSEAFFGQGTRLTVV.

The chain has TRBV20-1 and TRBJ2-1; D ambiguous. V lost 5 bases, J lost 4 bases, and 3 bases lay in between. Germline V gene lookup returns CDR1 DFQATT and CDR2 SNEGSKA (reference sequence). The CDR3 covers 10 residues. CDR3 protein: CSAFYNEQFF. The CDR3 coding sequence is TGCAGTGCTTTTTACAATGAGCAGTTCTTC.

The chain recombines TRBV2 with TRBJ2-5; 8 nucleotides match TRBD1. Germline-derived CDR1 and CDR2 are SNHLY and FYNNEI. Trimming at V came to 6 bases and at J to 4 bases, leaving 4 bases not matched to a gene. The CDR3 has 13 residues. CDR3 bases: TGTGCCAGCAGGGACAGGGTGGGAGAGACCCAGTACTTC. Protein: CASRDRVGETQYF.

This clonotype has just a few counts. This rearrangement joins TRBV19 to TRBJ1-5; 7 nucleotides agree with TRBD1. Germline V gene lookup returns CDR1 LNHDA and CDR2 SQIVND (reference sequence). V lost 0 bases and J lost 2; bases outside the gene matches: 1. CDR3 length: 15 residues. The CDR3 protein is CASSIDTGGNQPQHF. The CDR3 DNA follows: TGTGCCAGTAGTATAGATACAGGGGGCAATCAGCCCCAGCATTTT.

The chain is built from TRBV5-4 and TRBJ2-1; D is undetermined. The CDR3 covers 12 residues. Germline V gene data show CDR1 as SGHNT and CDR2 as YYREEE (reference sequence). The V end lost 1 base, the J end lost 6 bases, and 5 bases lay between the germline ends. CDR3 sequence reads: CASSLWANEQFF. The DNA of the CDR3 is TGTGCCAGCAGCTTGTGGGCCAATGAGCAGTTCTTC. The entire variable domain, with the rest obtained from reference TRBV5-4 and TRBJ2-1, is as follows: ETGVTQSPTHLIKTRGQQVTLRCSSQSGHNTVSWYQQALGQGPQFIFQYYREEENGRGNFPPRFSGLQFPNYSSELNVNALELDDSALYLCASSLWANEQFFGPGTRLTVL.

The gene calls are TRBV4-2 and TRBJ1-1; TRBD1 agrees at 7 bases. With V trimmed by 4 bases and J by 2 bases, 7 bases remained unmatched. The CDR3 consists of 15 residues. The germline gives CDR1 LGHNA, CDR2 YNFKEQ. CDR3 in DNA: TGTGCCAGCAGCCTCGGGACAGCTCTAAACACTGAAGCTTTCTTT. Translation: CASSLGTALNTEAFF.

This sequence joins TRBV4-2 and TRBJ1-2; no clear D. The CDR3 has 14 residues. CDR1 is LGHNA and CDR2 is YNFKEQ in the germline V gene. V was cut by 0 bases and J by 0 bases, with 5 bases left in between. CDR3 nucleotide sequence: TGTGCCAGCAGCCAAGATCTAACTAACTATGGCTACACCTTC. Its protein product is CASSQDLTNYGYTF.

A single count supports this clonotype. The chain employs TRBV2 and TRBJ2-1; perhaps TRBD2 as D (5 bases). Per germline, CDR1 SNHLY and CDR2 FYNNEI. V lost 10 bases, J lost 0 bases, and 10 bases lay in between. The CDR3 contains 13 residues. The CDR3 is CAIAAGSYNEQFF. The CDR3 DNA follows: TGTGCCATTGCCGCGGGCTCCTACAATGAGCAGTTCTTC.

This chain connects TRBV7-9 to TRBJ1-4; 8 bases align to TRBD1. Germline loops: CDR1 SEHNR, CDR2 FQNEAQ (reference sequence). The CDR3 totals 16 residues. The V and J ends lost 8 bases and 5 bases, in that order; junction bases with no gene match: 13. CDR3 amino acids: CASGQGSSRANEKLFF. DNA of the CDR3: TGTGCCAGCGGACAGGGTTCGAGTAGAGCGAATGAAAAACTGTTTTTT.

The genes are TRBV29-1 and TRBJ1-2; 10 bases match TRBD1. V lost 5 bases to trimming and J lost 4 bases; unmatched junction nucleotides: 7. CDR1 and CDR2 from the germline V gene are SQVTM and ANQGSEA. The length of the CDR3 is 14 residues. Here the CDR3 DNA reads TGCAGCGTTATAAGGGACAGGGGATCCTATGGCTACACCTTC. This sequence encodes CSVIRDRGSYGYTF.

The chain carries TRBV5-1 and TRBJ1-6, with no clear D. The CDR3 spans 16 residues. Germline values: CDR1 SGHRS, CDR2 YFSETQ. V was pared by 0 bases and J by 2 bases, with 9 bases between. The CDR3 is CASSLAGPTYNSPLHF. For the CDR3, the DNA is TGCGCCAGCAGCTTGGCCGGGCCTACCTATAATTCACCCCTCCACTTT.

The rearrangement joins TRBV5-1 to TRBJ2-7; tentatively, D is TRBD1 (6 bases). Germline assignment: CDR1 SGHRS and CDR2 YFSETQ. CDR3 size: 14 residues. Trimming left V 0 bases short and J 4 bases short, with 11 bases between. This CDR3 reads CASSLAGEGYEQYF. The CDR3 nucleotides are TGCGCCAGCAGCTTGGCAGGGGAAGGGTACGAGCAGTACTTC.

This chain uses TRBV6-2 or TRBV6-3 with TRBJ2-1; 8 bases map to TRBD2. V dropped 5 bases and J dropped 5; count of bases not matched to a gene: 11. CDR3 length: 16 residues. CDR1 and CDR2 from the germline V gene are MNHEY and SVGEGT. CDR3: CASSGAVAGTDNEQFF. CDR3 bases: TGTGCCAGCAGTGGGGCCGTAGCGGGGACGGACAATGAGCAGTTCTTC.

The chain uses TRBV7-2 and TRBJ2-3; D not certain. V gave up 5 bases and J gave up 7 bases, with 10 bases separating them. The germline CDR1 and CDR2 sequences are SGHTA and FQGNSA. This CDR3 has 12 amino acids. The DNA for the CDR3 is TGTGCCAGCAGCCCCTACACCCATACGCAGTATTTT. It is translated as CASSPYTHTQYF.

The chain recombines TRBV27 with TRBJ1-6; possibly TRBD1 for D (6 bases). CDR3 size: 16 residues. V lost 6 bases, J lost 7 bases, and 19 bases lay in between. Germline CDR1 MNHEY, CDR2 SMNVEV (reference sequence). Written as DNA, the CDR3 is TGTGCCAGCAGCGGGCTTGGGGGGGGCGAAAATTCACCCCTCCACTTT. The encoded protein is CASSGLGGGENSPLHF.

With regard to this clonotype: The junction shows a germline mismatch at one end, possibly a read error. The J gene is TRBJ2-7, the V gene TRBV18, with D perhaps TRBD2 (6 bases). This CDR3 region has 15 residues. CDR1 and CDR2 from the germline V gene are KGHSH and LQKENI. The CDR3 region has the DNA TGTGCCAGCTCCCGGACCGGGAGAGATTCCTACGAGAAGTACTTC. Amino acids: CASSRTGRDSYEKYF.